This T cell receptor beta chain was obtained from a study of shared clonotypes between healthy human individuals. TCRdb's copy holds only in-frame clones and misses some; the assay was immunoSEQ multiplex PCR. The sample records 450,000 to 700,000 clones, roughly 95% being singletons. Study-wide points: Unshared clonotypes carried lower generation probabilities than those common to all four donors.

Worth noting for this clone: What it recognizes is unknown.

There are 16 residues in the CDR3. V was cut by 0 bases and J by 5 bases, with 13 bases left in between. Naive CD8 populations comprised CD45RO-negative cells positively selected for CCR7, excluding terminally differentiated effector memory CD45RA+ cells. Sequenced input: naive CD8+ T cells sorted from blood. This sequence originates from a woman aged 30 to 39 in good health. The V gene is TRBV23-1, the J gene TRBJ2-2; D is unresolved. TRBV23-1 is an ORF, and what it does is uncertain. The CDR3 nucleotides read TGCGCCAGCAGTCAATCTCACGCTGTTGGAACCGGGGAGCTGTTTTTT. Translation gives CASSQSHAVGTGELFF.